What follows are 22 T cell receptor beta chains derived from one specimen sequenced in a study of chemoradiotherapy in HPV16-positive cancers. Sequencing was performed with immunoSEQ multiplex PCR; in TCRdb, only in-frame clones are kept and a portion is missing. The sample yields just under 40,000 clones, 76% seen once. The source was blood, collected from a patient who underwent chemoradiotherapy. The receptors come from a human donor with HPV-associated anogenital cancer.

In its sample, this clone was seen once. The rearrangement uses TRBV5-4 and TRBJ1-2, with 9 bases aligning to TRBD1. This CDR3 comprises 14 residues. V dropped 4 bases and J dropped 2; count of bases not matched to a gene: 3. The germline V gene has CDR1 SGHNT and CDR2 YYREEE (reference sequence). The CDR3 DNA reads as TGTGCCAGCAGCCCGGGACAGGGAAACTATGGCTACACCTTC. Translated, it gives CASSPGQGNYGYTF. The full variable domain, completed using reference TRBV5-4 and TRBJ1-2, is ETGVTQSPTHLIKTRGQQVTLRCSSQSGHNTVSWYQQALGQGPQFIFQYYREEENGRGNFPPRFSGLQFPNYSSELNVNALELDDSALYLCASSPGQGNYGYTFGSGTRLTVV.

The rearrangement joins TRBV7-2 to TRBJ2-5, with D possibly matching TRBD1 (5 bases). Germline CDR1 SGHTA, CDR2 FQGNSA. V was pared by 2 bases and J by 3 bases, with 7 bases between. The CDR3 loop spans 13 amino acids. CDR3 nucleotides: TGTGCCAGCAGCTTACAGGGTGAAGAGACCCAGTACTTC. Translation: CASSLQGEETQYF.

The chain joins TRBV7-9 to TRBJ2-1; 7 positions match TRBD2. The V gene end was trimmed by 3 bases and the J gene end by 0 bases; junction bases not matched to a gene: 2. The CDR3 spans 15 residues. Germline assignment: CDR1 SEHNR and CDR2 FQNEAQ (reference sequence). The CDR3 region is CASSLTSRSYNEQFF. The CDR3 DNA follows: TGTGCCAGCAGCTTGACTAGCCGCTCCTACAATGAGCAGTTCTTC.

This chain joins TRBV7-9 and TRBJ2-5; TRBD1 or TRBD2 may be the D gene (5 bases each). Trimming removed 10 bases from V and 4 bases from J, with 16 bases in between. The V gene's germline CDR1 is SEHNR and CDR2 FQNEAQ (reference sequence). The CDR3 runs to 13 residues. The CDR3 sequence is CATKAGTAETQYF. In DNA, the CDR3 is TGTGCCACCAAAGCCGGGACGGCAGAGACCCAGTACTTC.

This clone was counted a few times. This sequence joins TRBV6-5 and TRBJ1-2; D is ambiguous. This CDR3 comprises 14 residues. CDR1 is MNHEY and CDR2 is SVGAGI in the germline V gene. V gave up 2 bases and J gave up 4 bases, with 11 bases separating them. In DNA form, the CDR3 reads TGTGCCAGCAGTTACAACCAGATATCCTATGGCTACACCTTC. Encoded protein: CASSYNQISYGYTF.

This chain joins TRBV5-1 and TRBJ1-5, with 7 bases fitting TRBD1. The V and J ends lost 0 bases and 4 bases, in that order; junction bases with no gene match: 1. The CDR3 is made up of 14 amino acids. Germline values: CDR1 SGHRS, CDR2 YFSETQ. CDR3 sequence: CASSLGTGNQPQHF. The CDR3 DNA follows: TGCGCCAGCAGCTTGGGGACAGGAAATCAGCCCCAGCATTTT.

The chain couples TRBV19 to TRBJ2-1; 11 bases are shared with TRBD2. The CDR3 totals 15 residues. In germline, CDR1 is LNHDA, CDR2 SQIVND (reference sequence). Trimming took 2 bases from V and 6 from J; bases not matched to a gene: 3. The CDR3 spells CASSITSGGFNEQFF. CDR3 coding DNA: TGTGCCAGTAGTATAACTAGCGGGGGTTTCAATGAGCAGTTCTTC.

The chain carries TRBV29-1 and TRBJ2-5, with 9 bases that match TRBD2. Germline assignment: CDR1 SQVTM and CDR2 ANQGSEA. V shed 8 bases, J shed 5 bases, and the junction held 9 bases outside the gene matches. The CDR3 sequence is 13 residues long. The CDR3 sequence: CSSRGAGGETQYF. The CDR3 DNA sequence: TGCAGCTCAAGGGGGGCGGGAGGGGAGACCCAGTACTTC.

The rearrangement links TRBV7-2 to TRBJ2-1; 8 nucleotides agree with TRBD2. The CDR3 spans 12 residues. J gave up 9 bases and V 5 bases, and 3 bases lay outside the gene matches. Germline V CDR1 and CDR2: SGHTA, FQGNSA. CDR3 bases: TGTGCCAGCAGCGAAAGCGGGGGTGAGCAGTTCTTC. Protein sequence: CASSESGGEQFF.

The rearrangement joins TRBV19 to TRBJ2-7, with unresolved D. V was cut by 4 bases and J by 3 bases, with 10 bases left in between. The CDR3 consists of 13 residues. The germline gives CDR1 LNHDA, CDR2 SQIVND (reference sequence). As DNA, the CDR3 is TGTGCCAGTAGTACTCGTCAGAGCTACGAGCAGTACTTC. It encodes CASSTRQSYEQYF.

This sequence joins TRBV9 and TRBJ2-7, with TRBD1 identical over 8 bases. The CDR3 length is 14 residues. The J segment lost 2 bases and the V segment lost 0 bases, leaving 1 base of the junction unmatched. Germline V lookup: CDR1 SGDLS, CDR2 YYNGEE. CDR3 sequence (DNA): TGTGCCAGCAGCGTAGGGACAGGGACCTACGAGCAGTACTTC. Its translation: CASSVGTGTYEQYF.

This clone has just one count. The rearrangement joins TRBV5-6 to TRBJ2-5; 8 positions agree with TRBD2. Germline values: CDR1 SGHDT, CDR2 YYEEEE. The ends lost 0 bases at V and 5 bases at J; junction bases unmatched: 3. CDR3 length: 14 residues. The CDR3 sequence is CASSLERGLETQYF. CDR3 bases: TGTGCCAGCAGCTTGGAGCGGGGGCTGGAGACCCAGTACTTC.

J is TRBJ2-7 and V is TRBV6-5, with D possibly matching TRBD2 (6 bases). Germline V gene data show CDR1 as MNHEY and CDR2 as SVGAGI. The CDR3 contains 12 residues. V was cut by 5 bases and J by 5 bases, with 10 bases left in between. This CDR3 reads CASSPRRDEQYF. CDR3 DNA sequence: TGTGCCAGCAGTCCCCGGAGGGACGAGCAGTACTTC.

The chain employs TRBV6-5 and TRBJ2-7; 9 nucleotides match TRBD1. Germline loops: CDR1 MNHEY, CDR2 SVGAGI. The CDR3 is 14 residues long. Trimming removed 6 bases from V and 6 bases from J; junction bases left unmatched: 9. DNA of the CDR3: TGTGCCAGCAGGGCCGGGACAGGGCCGGGCGAGCAGTACTTC. It is translated as CASRAGTGPGEQYF.

The chain employs TRBV5-1 and TRBJ1-1; D is undetermined. The germline gives CDR1 SGHRS, CDR2 YFSETQ. This CDR3 is 12 amino acids long. V shed 1 base and J shed 11 bases, with 12 bases lying between them. This CDR3 is CASSLPAGAAFF. CDR3 in DNA: TGCGCCAGCAGCTTGCCCGCGGGAGCGGCTTTCTTT.

The chain employs TRBV2 and TRBJ2-2; TRBD1 aligns across 9 bases. V shed 3 bases, J shed 5 bases, and the junction held 1 base outside the gene matches. Germline CDR1 is SNHLY and CDR2 is FYNNEI. The CDR3 runs 14 residues. The CDR3 DNA reads as TGTGCCAGCAGTGACGACAGGGGGACCGGGGAGCTGTTTTTT. Its translation: CASSDDRGTGELFF.

The CDR3 here is CASKAQGTTEAFF. The CDR3 DNA sequence: TGTGCCAGTAAAGCCCAGGGGACTACTGAAGCTTTCTTT. The V and J genes are TRBV6-5 and TRBJ1-1, with D perhaps matching TRBD1 (6 bases). The V end was cut by 9 bases, the J end by 5 bases, with 16 bases between. This CDR3 is 13 amino acids long. Germline V lookup: CDR1 MNHEY, CDR2 SVGAGI.

Note on this clone: The junction differs from germline at one of its ends, possibly a read error. The CDR3 coding sequence is TGTGCCAGCAGTTTAGACACAGAGCACACCGGGGAGCTGTTTTTT. It yields the protein CASSLDTEHTGELFF. The V call is TRBV13, the J call TRBJ2-2; D gene ambiguous. This CDR3 comprises 15 residues. Germline values: CDR1 PRHDT, CDR2 FYEKMQ (reference sequence). Looking up the rest from reference TRBV13 and TRBJ2-2 gives the full variable domain: AAGVIQSPRHLIKEKRETATLKCYPIPRHDTVYWYQQGPGQDPQFLISFYEKMQSDKGSIPDRFSAQQFSDYHSELNMSSLELGDSALYFCASSLDTEHTGELFFGEGSRLTVL.

This chain connects TRBV18 to TRBJ2-5, with 7 nucleotides matching TRBD2. Unmatched junction bases numbered 2, after V lost 2 bases and J lost 2 bases. This CDR3 spans 14 amino acids. Germline CDR1 reads KGHSH; CDR2 reads LQKENI. The CDR3 DNA is TGTGCCAGCTCACCATACGGGGGGCAAGAGACCCAGTACTTC. Amino acid sequence: CASSPYGGQETQYF. Full variable domain (outside the CDR3, taken from reference TRBV18 and TRBJ2-5): NAGVMQNPRHLVRRRGQEARLRCSPMKGHSHVYWYRQLPEEGLKFMVYLQKENIIDESGMPKERFSAEFPKEGPSILRIQQVVRGDSAAYFCASSPYGGQETQYFGPGTRLLVL.

CDR3 DNA: TGCGCCAGCAGCGATCTGGGGGACCGGAACACTGAAGCTTTCTTT. It codes for CASSDLGDRNTEAFF. The chain employs TRBV5-1 and TRBJ1-1, with D maybe TRBD1 (5 bases). Germline-derived CDR1 and CDR2 are SGHRS and YFSETQ. The CDR3 runs to 15 residues. The V end was cut by 4 bases, the J end by 1 base, with 14 bases between. Full variable domain (missing parts from reference TRBV5-1 and TRBJ1-1): KAGVTQTPRYLIKTRGQQVTLSCSPISGHRSVSWYQQTPGQGLQFLFEYFSETQRNKGNFPGRFSGRQFSNSRSEMNVSTLELGDSALYLCASSDLGDRNTEAFFGQGTRLTVV.

V gene TRBV27 combines with J gene TRBJ1-6; D is unresolved. This CDR3 is built from 16 residues. Looked up from germline, CDR1 is MNHEY and CDR2 is SMNVEV (reference sequence). V was cut by 6 bases and J by 1 base, with 13 bases left in between. CDR3 DNA: TGTGCCAGCAGACCGATTGGAAGTTCCTATAATTCACCCCTCCACTTT. The encoded protein is CASRPIGSSYNSPLHF.

The CDR3 DNA reads as TGTGCCAGCACCGCCGCCGGGACAGGGTTACAAGCTAACTATGGCTACACCTTC. Protein product: CASTAAGTGLQANYGYTF. This chain links TRBV21-1 with TRBJ1-2; the D segment call TRBD1 is taken from the table without a DNA check. TRBV21-1 is a pseudogene segment. The CDR3 contains 18 residues.